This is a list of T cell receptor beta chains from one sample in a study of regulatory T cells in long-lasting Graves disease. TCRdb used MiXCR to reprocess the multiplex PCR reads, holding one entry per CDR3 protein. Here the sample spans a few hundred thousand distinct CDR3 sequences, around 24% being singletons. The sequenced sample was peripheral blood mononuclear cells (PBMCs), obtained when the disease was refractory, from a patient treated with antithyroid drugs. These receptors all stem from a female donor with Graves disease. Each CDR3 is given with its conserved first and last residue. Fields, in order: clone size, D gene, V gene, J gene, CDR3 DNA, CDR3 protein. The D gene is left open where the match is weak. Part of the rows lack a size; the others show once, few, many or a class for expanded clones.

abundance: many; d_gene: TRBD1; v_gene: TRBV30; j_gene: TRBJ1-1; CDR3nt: TGTGCCTGGAGTGGGACAGGGGTCACTGAAGCTTTCTTT; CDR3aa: CAWSGTGVTEAFF
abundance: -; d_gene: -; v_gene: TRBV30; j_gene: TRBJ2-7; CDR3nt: TGTGCCTGGAGTGGGGATCGAAGGTACGAGCAGTACTTC; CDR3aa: CAWSGDRRYEQYF
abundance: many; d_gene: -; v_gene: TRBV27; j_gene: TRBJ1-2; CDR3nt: TGTGCCAGCAGTTATTCGGGGGGCTATGGCTACACCTTC; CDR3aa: CASSYSGGYGYTF
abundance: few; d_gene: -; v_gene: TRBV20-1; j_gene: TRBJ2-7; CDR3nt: TGCAGTGCTAGAGAGAGACTAGTTTCCGAGCAGTACTTC; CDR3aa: CSARERLVSEQYF
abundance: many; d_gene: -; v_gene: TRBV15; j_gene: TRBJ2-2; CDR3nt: TGTGCCACCAGCAGAGCGGGGGAGGGGGAGCTGTTTTTT; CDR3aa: CATSRAGEGELFF
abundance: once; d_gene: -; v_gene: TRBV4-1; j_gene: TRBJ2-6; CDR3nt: TGCGCCAGCAGCCAAGATGGAAGCTCTGGGGCCAACGTCCTGACTTTC; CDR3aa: CASSQDGSSGANVLTF
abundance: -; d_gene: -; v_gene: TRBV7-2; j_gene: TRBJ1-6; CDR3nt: TGTGCCAGCAGCTTACCGCAGGGCGGAGGTTCACCCCTCCACTTT; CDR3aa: CASSLPQGGGSPLHF
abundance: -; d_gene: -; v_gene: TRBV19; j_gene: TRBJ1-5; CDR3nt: TGTGCCAGTAGTATCTCGCTGAATCAGCCCCAGCATTTT; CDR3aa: CASSISLNQPQHF
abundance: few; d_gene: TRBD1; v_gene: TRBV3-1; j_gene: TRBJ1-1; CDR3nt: TGTGCCAGCAGCCTCGAACAGGGGATTAAATTGGACACTGAAGCTTTCTTT; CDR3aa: CASSLEQGIKLDTEAFF
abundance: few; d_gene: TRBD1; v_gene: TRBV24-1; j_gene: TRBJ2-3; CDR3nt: TGTGCCACCAGTGATGGGACAGGGCCTAGCACAGATACGCAGTATTTT; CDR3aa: CATSDGTGPSTDTQYF